This T cell receptor (beta chain) was documented in a study of cytomegalovirus exposure and HLA in healthy donors. The study's findings and limits: Previous analysis showed most TCR beta V segments were productive about 90% or about 30% of the time.

Primers included in the PCR were 60 Vbeta and 13 Jbeta primers. Method: immunoSEQ multiplex PCR; TCRdb's copy keeps in-frame clones and lacks some. Among 150,000 to 200,000 clones listed, about three quarters were seen once. This clone was found a few times. Its antigen is not known. Other DNA sequences in this sample translate to the same CDR3. This CDR3 region has 16 residues. The germline V gene has CDR1 LGHNA and CDR2 YSLEER. J was trimmed by 2 bases and V by 4 bases; bases with no gene match: 5. The sequenced sample consisted of PBMCs. The chain links TRBV4-3 to TRBJ2-7; 13 nucleotides agree with TRBD2. The receptor was derived from a female donor in good health and CMV-seronegative. DNA for the CDR3: TGCGCCAGCAGCCCCGGACTAGCGGGGGAGACCTACGAGCAGTACTTC. As protein: CASSPGLAGETYEQYF.